Below, one T cell receptor beta chain is given with its context. Original processing notes: Amplifying reference gene primers gave estimates of nucleated cell counts. Assay: immunoSEQ multiplex PCR; the TCRdb copy retains only in-frame clones and omits some. The V and J calls and clone size are taken from that table; D and trimming were inferred from the DNA. The table has about 230,000 clones, approximately 84% seen once. This sample is part of a study of blood T cell repertoires in COVID-19. Study-level background: Nucleic acid was either cDNA or gDNA, and it came from T cells, B-cell-depleted T cells, or PBMCs.

The CDR3 totals 12 residues. Looked up from germline, CDR1 is LNHDA and CDR2 is SQIVND (reference sequence). The ends were cut back, 5 bases at V and 4 bases at J, with 5 bases in the middle. The chain combines TRBV19 with TRBJ1-4; D remains unclear. The sample was peripheral blood. The TCR sequence derives from a man in his fifties with COVID-19, enrolled during active disease. In DNA form, the CDR3 reads TGTGCCAGTAGTGTACATAATGAAAAACTGTTTTTT. Protein sequence: CASSVHNEKLFF.